Shown below are 20 T cell receptor beta chains from a single sample sequenced in a study of cytomegalovirus exposure and HLA in healthy donors. Primers for the PCR totalled 60 Vbeta and 13 Jbeta. Sequencing used immunoSEQ multiplex PCR; TCRdb keeps in-frame clones, though not all of them. The sample consists of over 65,000 clones, approximately 61% of them appearing once. Sequenced: PBMCs. These receptors all come from a woman aged 50 to 60 in good health and CMV-seropositive.

The V and J genes are TRBV28 and TRBJ1-1; TRBD1 might be the D (5 bases). The CDR3 contains 12 residues. Per the germline V gene, CDR1 is MDHEN and CDR2 is SYDVKM. Trimming shortened V by 6 bases and J by 7 bases, and 12 bases separated the two germline ends. The CDR3 bases are TGTGCCAGCAGCCCGGGACTTTTTGAAGCTTTCTTT. Protein product: CASSPGLFEAFF.

The chain employs TRBV5-1 and TRBJ1-4; a possible D gene is TRBD1 (5 bases). The CDR3 length is 15 residues. Germline lookup yields CDR1 SGHRS and CDR2 YFSETQ. The germline V and J ends were trimmed by 4 bases and 3 bases, with 13 bases remaining between them. CDR3 loop: CASSTGDRPNEKLFF. CDR3 nucleotides: TGCGCCAGCAGCACGGGAGACAGACCTAATGAAAAACTGTTTTTT. The variable domain in full, completed from reference TRBV5-1 and TRBJ1-4, reads KAGVTQTPRYLIKTRGQQVTLSCSPISGHRSVSWYQQTPGQGLQFLFEYFSETQRNKGNFPGRFSGRQFSNSRSEMNVSTLELGDSALYLCASSTGDRPNEKLFFGSGTQLSVL.

There are a few counts of this clone. V and J are TRBV18 and TRBJ2-7; 7 bases line up with TRBD1. Per germline, CDR1 KGHSH and CDR2 LQKENI. The J segment lost 5 bases and the V segment lost 6 bases, leaving 4 bases of the junction unmatched. CDR3 length: 12 amino acids. The CDR3 DNA is TGTGCCAGCTCGCCCACAGGGGACGAGCAGTACTTC. This codes for CASSPTGDEQYF.

The chain has TRBV28 and TRBJ1-3; D gene unclear. This CDR3 has 14 residues. Between the trimmed V and J ends, which lost 8 bases and 0 bases, there was a span of 11 bases. Germline CDR1 and CDR2: MDHEN and SYDVKM. The CDR3 spells CASVASHSGNTIYF. The CDR3 nucleotides read TGTGCCAGCGTAGCCAGCCACTCTGGAAACACCATATATTTT.

V gene TRBV5-5 combines with J gene TRBJ2-7, with TRBD2 matching 7 bases. V trimming: 1 base; J trimming: 7 bases; junction bases outside the gene matches: 5. The CDR3 contains 13 residues. Germline lookup yields CDR1 SGHKS and CDR2 YYEKEE (reference sequence). CDR3 in amino acids: CASSLREGLEQYF. The CDR3 nucleotides read TGTGCCAGCAGCTTGAGGGAGGGGCTGGAGCAGTACTTC.

The J gene is TRBJ1-1, the V gene TRBV28, with TRBD1 matching 10 bases. Per germline, CDR1 MDHEN and CDR2 SYDVKM. The CDR3 is made up of 14 amino acids. V was pared by 4 bases and J by 4 bases, with 3 bases of the junction left unmatched. CDR3 loop: CASSSGTGVTEAFF. CDR3 DNA sequence: TGTGCCAGCAGTTCCGGGACAGGGGTCACTGAAGCTTTCTTT.

Only a few counts were recorded for this clone. This sequence joins TRBV28 and TRBJ2-3, with TRBD2 matching over 8 bases. This CDR3 contains 18 residues. J lost 6 bases, V lost 3 bases, and 17 bases had no gene match. Germline-derived CDR1 and CDR2 are MDHEN and SYDVKM. CDR3 in DNA: TGTGCCAGCAGTTTGCGGGTCCCGCCGAGGACGGGGGGGGATACGCAGTATTTT. It specifies CASSLRVPPRTGGDTQYF.

This chain links TRBV7-9 with TRBJ2-5, with D unresolved. CDR1 and CDR2 (germline): SEHNR, FQNEAQ (reference sequence). The CDR3 covers 14 residues. Trimming took 2 bases from V and 2 from J, leaving 9 bases between them. CDR3 loop: CASSLMAVQETQYF. The CDR3 DNA sequence: TGTGCCAGCAGCTTAATGGCAGTACAAGAGACCCAGTACTTC.

The rearrangement joins TRBV4-1 to TRBJ2-3; unclear D gene. The CDR3 has 14 amino acids. Germline V gene data show CDR1 as MGHRA and CDR2 as YSYEKL. Trimming shortened V by 1 base and J by 0 bases, and 5 bases separated the two germline ends. The CDR3 here is CASSQASSTDTQYF. The CDR3 DNA sequence: TGCGCCAGCAGCCAAGCTTCTAGCACAGATACGCAGTATTTT.

The chain uses TRBV12-5 and TRBJ2-7, with a tentative D call TRBD1 (5 bases). Germline CDR1 reads LGHNT; CDR2 reads FRNRAP. CDR3 length equals 12 residues. V was trimmed by 6 bases and J by 6 bases, leaving 12 bases between them. The CDR3 DNA is TGTGCTAGTGGCGCAGGACAATCCGAGCAGTACTTC. Its translation is CASGAGQSEQYF.

The chain has TRBV6-5 and TRBJ1-2, with a possible D match to TRBD1 (5 bases). Trimming removed 4 bases from V and 8 bases from J, with 8 bases in between. The CDR3 length is 11 residues. From germline, CDR1 is MNHEY and CDR2 SVGAGI. The CDR3 sequence is CASSSRGGYTF. CDR3 in DNA: TGTGCCAGCAGTTCTCGGGGGGGCTACACCTTC.

This chain connects TRBV6-5 to TRBJ2-5; 7 nucleotides align to TRBD1. J gave up 3 bases and V 8 bases, and 0 bases lay outside the gene matches. The CDR3 runs 11 residues. CDR1 and CDR2 from the germline V gene are MNHEY and SVGAGI. The chain's CDR3 is CASGTEETQYF. In nucleotides, the CDR3 is TGTGCCAGCGGGACAGAAGAGACCCAGTACTTC.

In this sample, this clone turned up once. The chain combines TRBV7-6 with TRBJ2-1; TRBD1 is a possible D gene (6 bases). The V end lost 3 bases, the J end lost 6 bases, and 12 bases lay between the germline ends. The CDR3 spans 14 residues. CDR1 SGHVS and CDR2 FNYEAQ come from the germline V gene. CDR3 DNA sequence: TGTGCCAGCAGCTTCCAAGGGGGTCGCAATGAGCAGTTCTTC. It encodes CASSFQGGRNEQFF.

The rearrangement uses TRBV25-1 and TRBJ2-1; 10 nucleotides match TRBD2. Germline loops: CDR1 MGHDK, CDR2 SYGVNS. CDR3 length equals 15 residues. V lost 7 bases to trimming and J lost 1 base; unmatched junction nucleotides: 4. CDR3 nucleotide sequence: TGTGCCAGCATTCCTAGCGGGGGATCCTACAATGAGCAGTTCTTC. Translation: CASIPSGGSYNEQFF.

This sequence joins TRBV19 and TRBJ1-4; D remains ambiguous. Germline V gene lookup returns CDR1 LNHDA and CDR2 SQIVND (reference sequence). The CDR3 runs to 14 residues. V shed 5 bases and J shed 7 bases, with 14 bases lying between them. CDR3 in DNA: TGTGCCAGTAGTTCGTGGTTAAGCCCTGAAAAACTGTTTTTT. Amino acids: CASSSWLSPEKLFF.

For this clone: The junction shows a germline mismatch at one end, possibly a read error. The V call is TRBV15, the J call TRBJ1-1; TRBD1 is a possible D gene (6 bases). CDR1 and CDR2 (germline): LNHNV, YYDKDF (reference sequence). CDR3 length: 15 amino acids. CDR3 in amino acids: CVTSRVHRADTEAFF. The CDR3 coding sequence is TGTGTCACCAGCAGAGTTCACAGGGCGGACACTGAAGCTTTCTTT.

This chain joins TRBV11-2 and TRBJ2-5; D perhaps matches TRBD1 (6 bases). Per the germline V gene, CDR1 is SGHAT and CDR2 is FQNNGV. The CDR3 is 14 residues long. V lost 5 bases and J 5 bases, leaving 15 bases between the germline ends. CDR3 nucleotide sequence: TGTGCCAGCAGCACCGAAGTTACAGGGGAGACCCAGTACTTC. Translated, it gives CASSTEVTGETQYF.

The chain is built from TRBV30 and TRBJ2-5; 8 nucleotides agree with TRBD2. Per germline, CDR1 GTSNPN and CDR2 SVGIG (reference sequence). The V gene end was trimmed by 4 bases and the J gene end by 4 bases; junction bases not matched to a gene: 8. The CDR3 consists of 14 residues. The CDR3 bases are TGTGCCTGGACCAACGGGGGGGGCATAGAGACCCAGTACTTC. Amino acids: CAWTNGGGIETQYF.

This clone showed up just once. The CDR3 bases are TGTGCCTGGAGTGTACAGGACCCCTCGGAAACCTACGAGCAGTACGTC. This sequence encodes CAWSVQDPSETYEQYV. The rearrangement links TRBV30 to TRBJ2-7; perhaps TRBD1 as D (5 bases). Trimming cost V 0 bases and J 2 bases, with 17 bases left between them. This CDR3 has 16 residues. Germline V CDR1 and CDR2: GTSNPN, SVGIG (reference sequence).

This clone was counted between two and nine times. The genes are TRBV10-3 and TRBJ2-1; 7 nucleotides match TRBD1. This CDR3 is built from 13 residues. Trimming cost V 6 bases and J 4 bases; bases outside gene matches: 3. Germline CDR1 ENHRY, CDR2 SYGVKD. CDR3 nucleotides: TGTGCCATCAGAGGGACAGAATACAATGAGCAGTTCTTC. Translated: CAIRGTEYNEQFF.